These 20 T cell receptor beta chains originate from one sample sequenced in a study of blood T cell repertoires in COVID-19. Clones were read by immunoSEQ multiplex PCR, and TCRdb kept only the in-frame ones, dropping some. This table holds about 79,000 clones, roughly 90% found once. The sequenced sample consisted of peripheral blood. Receptor source: a man aged 65 to 79 with active or convalescent COVID-19.

This sequence joins TRBV19 and TRBJ1-2; no clear D gene. From germline, CDR1 is LNHDA and CDR2 SQIVND (reference sequence). The CDR3 spans 15 residues. Trimming left V 4 bases short and J 0 bases short, with 12 bases between. The CDR3 sequence: CASSNRELTNYGYTF. CDR3 DNA sequence: TGTGCCAGTAGTAACCGGGAGCTCACTAACTATGGCTACACCTTC.

V is TRBV4-1 and J is TRBJ1-2; tentative D call: TRBD1 (6 bases). V shed 5 bases and J shed 2 bases, with 15 bases lying between them. The CDR3 contains 15 residues. The germline V gene encodes CDR1 MGHRA and CDR2 YSYEKL. The CDR3 DNA reads TGCGCCAGCAGCGCTCCCCCCACAGGGAACTATGGCTACACCTTC. This gives the protein CASSAPPTGNYGYTF.

This chain's CDR3 is CASSLRTDNEQFF. CDR3 nucleotide sequence: TGTGCCAGCAGTCTCCGGACAGACAATGAGCAGTTCTTC. The chain uses TRBV2 and TRBJ2-1, with D perhaps TRBD1 (6 bases). The CDR3 extends over 13 amino acids. Germline V CDR1 and CDR2: SNHLY, FYNNEI. The V gene lost 5 bases and the J gene lost 5 bases, with 10 bases spanning the gap.

This clone appeared a single time. The chain couples TRBV30 to TRBJ2-7, with D possibly matching TRBD2 (6 bases). Trimming cost V 4 bases and J 3 bases, with 16 bases left between them. This CDR3 has 14 amino acids. CDR1 is GTSNPN, CDR2 SVGIG, per germline (reference sequence). CDR3 DNA: TGTGCCTGGAATCGCGGGCTAGCGCTCTACGAGCAGTACTTC. It encodes CAWNRGLALYEQYF.

The J gene is TRBJ2-7, the V gene TRBV30, with 8 bases aligning to TRBD1. The V gene's germline CDR1 is GTSNPN and CDR2 SVGIG (reference sequence). CDR3 length equals 13 residues. V shed 2 bases and J 4 bases; nucleotides not matched to a gene: 4. The CDR3: CAWSYTGGYEQYF. In DNA form, the CDR3 reads TGTGCCTGGAGTTATACAGGGGGATACGAGCAGTACTTC. Together with reference TRBV30 and TRBJ2-7, the CDR3 gives the full variable domain: SQTIHQWPATLVQPVGSPLSLECTVEGTSNPNLYWYRQAAGRGLQLLFYSVGIGQISSEVPQNLSASRPQDRQFILSSKKLLLSDSGFYLCAWSYTGGYEQYFGPGTRLTVT.

This chain uses TRBV30 with TRBJ1-5; 7 bases map to TRBD1. Germline V gives CDR1 GTSNPN, CDR2 SVGIG (reference sequence). The CDR3 contains 19 residues. The V gene end was trimmed by 0 bases and the J gene end by 2 bases; junction bases not matched to a gene: 16. CDR3 amino acids: CAWSVRRGRGLEGNQPQHF. The CDR3 nucleotides read TGTGCCTGGAGTGTACGGAGGGGGCGAGGTCTGGAGGGCAATCAGCCCCAGCATTTT.

V gene TRBV6-2 or TRBV6-3 combines with J gene TRBJ1-2; D may be TRBD1 (6 bases). Trimming took off 2 bases at V and 7 bases at J, with 8 bases between the two ends. Germline assignment: CDR1 MNHEY and CDR2 SVGEGT. CDR3 length: 12 residues. The CDR3 loop reads CASSYQGSGYTF. Written as DNA, the CDR3 is TGTGCCAGCAGTTACCAGGGGAGTGGCTACACCTTC.

V gene TRBV5-1 combines with J gene TRBJ2-5; maybe TRBD1 (5 bases). Germline V CDR1 and CDR2: SGHRS, YFSETQ. The CDR3 has 14 amino acids. The V and J ends lost 0 bases and 5 bases respectively, with 11 bases between them. In nucleotides, the CDR3 is TGCGCCAGCAGCTTGGAGGGGCCGCGGGAGACCCAGTACTTC. Its protein is CASSLEGPRETQYF.

This clone has just one count. The V and J genes are TRBV11-2 and TRBJ2-2, with D possibly TRBD1 on 7 matching bases. This CDR3 is 15 amino acids long. Germline V gives CDR1 SGHAT, CDR2 FQNNGV. V shed 0 bases and J shed 8 bases, with 13 bases lying between them. CDR3 protein: CASSLDLRGAGELFF. The DNA for the CDR3 is TGTGCCAGCAGCTTAGACCTCAGGGGGGCAGGGGAGCTGTTTTTT.

This clone was found once. The CDR3 here is CASSQAGGEETQYF. The CDR3 coding sequence is TGCGCCAGCAGCCAAGCAGGGGGCGAAGAGACCCAGTACTTC. V is TRBV4-1 and J is TRBJ2-5; 8 bases match TRBD1. CDR1 is MGHRA, CDR2 YSYEKL, per germline. V trimming: 1 base; J trimming: 3 bases; junction bases outside the gene matches: 1. The CDR3 runs to 14 residues.

The rearrangement uses TRBV16 and TRBJ1-2; tentative D call: TRBD1 (5 bases). There are 14 residues in the CDR3. Germline values: CDR1 KGHSY, CDR2 FQNENV. V was shortened by 2 bases and J by 8 bases, with 15 bases between the two germline ends. The CDR3 spells CASSQTGFYGGYTF. The CDR3, as DNA: TGTGCCAGCAGCCAAACAGGATTTTATGGCGGCTACACCTTC.

The V gene is TRBV7-3, the J gene TRBJ1-1, with 7 bases that match TRBD1. The V and J ends lost 3 bases and 1 base, in that order; junction bases with no gene match: 2. This CDR3 has 14 amino acids. Germline V gene data show CDR1 as SGHTA and CDR2 as FQGTGA. The CDR3 nucleotides are TGTGCCAGCAGCTTTCAGGGGGGGAACACTGAAGCTTTCTTT. Encoded protein: CASSFQGGNTEAFF. Combining the CDR3 with reference TRBV7-3 and TRBJ1-1 gives the whole variable domain GAGVSQTPSNKVTEKGKYVELRCDPISGHTALYWYRQSLGQGPEFLIYFQGTGAADDSGLPNDRFFAVRPEGSVSTLKIQRTERGDSAVYLCASSFQGGNTEAFFGQGTRLTVV.

This sequence joins TRBV27 and TRBJ1-2; TRBD1 aligns across 10 bases. The CDR3 spans 14 residues. V gave up 8 bases and J gave up 4 bases; unmatched junction bases: 7. Germline-derived CDR1 and CDR2 are MNHEY and SMNVEV (reference sequence). The chain's CDR3 is CASAADRGGYGYTF. CDR3 in DNA: TGTGCCAGCGCCGCGGACAGGGGGGGCTATGGCTACACCTTC.

Comment on this clone: Other DNA sequences of this sample code for an identical CDR3. V usage is TRBV7-2 and J usage is TRBJ1-5; 8 bases fit TRBD1. Looked up from germline, CDR1 is SGHTA and CDR2 is FQGNSA. CDR3 length equals 14 residues. Trimming took 3 bases from V and 2 from J; bases not matched to a gene: 0. The CDR3 region is CASSLDRGNQPQHF. The DNA of the CDR3 is TGTGCCAGCAGCTTGGACAGGGGCAATCAGCCCCAGCATTTT.

This clone turned up a few times. The V gene is TRBV3-1 (or the pseudogene TRBV3-2), the J gene TRBJ2-5; TRBD1 matches 10 bases. Germline V gives CDR1 LGHDT, CDR2 YNNKEL (reference sequence). J gave up 5 bases and V 8 bases, and 11 bases lay outside the gene matches. The CDR3 loop spans 15 amino acids. The CDR3 loop reads CASPRIGTGVETQYF. The CDR3 coding sequence is TGTGCCAGCCCCCGCATAGGGACAGGGGTGGAGACCCAGTACTTC.

J is TRBJ2-3 and V is TRBV9; 9 nucleotides match TRBD2. J was trimmed by 2 bases and V by 0 bases; bases with no gene match: 4. Germline CDR1 reads SGDLS; CDR2 reads YYNGEE. This CDR3 comprises 16 residues. CDR3: CASSVATSGHTDTQYF. The DNA of the CDR3 is TGTGCCAGCAGCGTAGCTACTAGCGGGCACACAGATACGCAGTATTTT.

Notes on this clone: This specimen includes other DNA sequences encoding the same CDR3. CDR3 in DNA: TGTGCCAGCAGCGTAGGCCAGGACACTGAAGCTTTCTTT. This gives the protein CASSVGQDTEAFF. The V and J genes are TRBV9 and TRBJ1-1; no definite D call. CDR3 length equals 13 residues. Looked up from germline, CDR1 is SGDLS and CDR2 is YYNGEE. Trimming stripped 0 bases from V and 3 bases from J, with 6 bases between.

Here the CDR3 reads CASSYLPSGTEQFF. The CDR3 region has the DNA TGTGCCAGCAGTTACTTGCCTAGCGGGACTGAGCAGTTCTTC. The chain carries TRBV6-6 and TRBJ2-1; 9 positions match TRBD2. Germline V gives CDR1 MNHNY, CDR2 SVGAGI (reference sequence). The CDR3 extends over 14 amino acids. V trimming: 1 base; J trimming: 9 bases; junction bases outside the gene matches: 4.

The CDR3 region is CASSWDRGSTEAFF. The CDR3 nucleotides read TGTGCCAGCAGCTGGGACAGGGGATCCACTGAAGCTTTCTTT. The chain uses TRBV7-3 and TRBJ1-1, with 10 bases lining up with TRBD1. The CDR3 loop spans 14 amino acids. From germline, CDR1 is SGHTA and CDR2 FQGTGA. V gave up 4 bases and J gave up 4 bases; unmatched junction bases: 3.

The table lists this clone with a count of one. This chain connects TRBV19 to TRBJ2-4; D perhaps matches TRBD1 (7 bases). The length of the CDR3 is 17 residues. Trimming took off 1 base at V and 0 bases at J, with 13 bases between the two ends. The germline gives CDR1 LNHDA, CDR2 SQIVND (reference sequence). The CDR3 protein is CASSIGRGALAKNIQYF. The CDR3, as DNA: TGTGCCAGTAGTATAGGCAGGGGGGCGCTAGCCAAAAACATTCAGTACTTC.